A selection of T cell receptor beta chains follows, all from one sample in a study of blood T cell repertoires in COVID-19. Using immunoSEQ multiplex PCR, the repertoire was profiled, and TCRdb retains in-frame clones only, with some absent. The sample shows 200,000 to 250,000 clones, about four fifths of them seen only once. Input material: PBMCs or T cells enriched from blood (not recorded which). The receptors derive from a woman in her fifties or sixties who had recovered from COVID-19. CDR3s include the opening cysteine and the closing phenylalanine or tryptophan. Fields, in order: J gene, CDR3 length, V gene, CDR3 protein.

>TRBJ2-5|17|TRBV5-5
CASSKGLAGGPGETQYF
>TRBJ2-1|21|TRBV5-1
CASSLVDRGPPTSTSYNEQFF
>TRBJ1-1|13|TRBV18
CASSTRDRDEAFF
>TRBJ2-5|14|TRBV7-2
CASSLAFPGETQYF
>TRBJ2-2|17|TRBV5-1
CASSPRLAGGNTGELFF
>TRBJ1-3|13|TRBV10-3
CAITRDSGNTIYF
>TRBJ1-5|13|TRBV11-2
CASSFYSNQPQHF
>TRBJ1-2|14|TRBV2
CASTPRTANYGYTF
>TRBJ2-3|17|TRBV5-4
CASSLNIAGGGHDTQYF
>TRBJ2-7|14|TRBV11-2
CASSLLQGKYEQYF
>TRBJ1-1|18|TRBV4-2
CASSQEGTGGARDTEAFF
>TRBJ1-4|17|TRBV3-1/TRBV3-2
CASSGRTGGATNEKLFF
>TRBJ1-1|13|TRBV12-3/TRBV12-4
CASSFARNTEAFF
>TRBJ1-5|15|TRBV7-8
CASTRGVPSNQPQHF
>TRBJ1-3|18|TRBV4-1
CASSQDRRGSHSGNTIYF
>TRBJ2-5|15|TRBV7-3
CASSKGWAGQETQYF
>TRBJ2-7|15|TRBV6-2/TRBV6-3
CASSSTPGLIYEQYF